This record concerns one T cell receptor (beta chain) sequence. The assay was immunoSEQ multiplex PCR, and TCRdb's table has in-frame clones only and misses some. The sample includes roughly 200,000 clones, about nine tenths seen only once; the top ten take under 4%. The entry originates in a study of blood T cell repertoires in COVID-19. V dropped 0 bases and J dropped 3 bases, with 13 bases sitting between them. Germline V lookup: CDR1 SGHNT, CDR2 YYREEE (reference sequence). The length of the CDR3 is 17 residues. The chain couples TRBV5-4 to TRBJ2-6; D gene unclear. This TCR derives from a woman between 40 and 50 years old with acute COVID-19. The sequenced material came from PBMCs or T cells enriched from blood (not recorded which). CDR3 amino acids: CASSLGMTRSGANVLTF. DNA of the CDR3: TGTGCCAGCAGCTTGGGTATGACCCGGAGTGGGGCCAACGTCCTGACTTTC.